This T cell receptor beta chain is from a study of CD8 T cells in ankylosing spondylitis. Study findings and constraints: Significant enrichment of disease-linked clones was reported in matched ankylosing spondylitis synovial fluid. Characteristic, it appeared, of ankylosing spondylitis blood was a TCR beta motif of eight highly homologous variants.

There are 14 residues in the CDR3. V dropped 4 bases and J dropped 8; count of bases not matched to a gene: 10. Germline V gene data show CDR1 as SGHTA and CDR2 as FQGNSA. TCRdb itself ran the 5' RACE reads through MiXCR, one entry per CDR3 protein. The data contain around 440,000 distinct CDR3 sequences, under 20% of them singletons. Note on this clonotype: Its antigen is unknown.

The sequenced material came from blood, either unsorted or a sorted T cell fraction (not recorded which). The chain uses TRBV7-2 and TRBJ1-2; 7 bases match TRBD1. The TCR sequence derives from a male donor with ankylosing spondylitis. CDR3 loop: CASSSDRQGLGYTF. The CDR3, as DNA: TGTGCCAGCAGCTCGGACCGACAGGGCTTGGGCTACACCTTC.